This note documents a single T cell receptor (beta chain) sequence. Its target is unknown. This entry is derived from a study of Ad26.COV2.S vaccination and SARS-CoV-2 variants. Across the study: The Ad26.COV2.S arm of the COV1001 trial was where the donor was placed. Ad26.COV2.S was injected intramuscularly once or twice, 56 days apart.

Indicated treatment: roughly 20 received Ad26.COV2.S at low or high dose, single or two shots; 5 received placebo; per-sample allocation not given. On day 63 after the first injection, vaccine and placebo recipients gave samples. Only in-frame clones appear in the TCRdb table, and some are missing; sequencing was by immunoSEQ multiplex PCR. The sample yields about 680,000 clones, 70% to 90% seen once. Study observations and caveats: People who got the vaccine had more spike-specific TCR breadth than people who got placebo. Researchers reported similar non-spike TCR breadth in vaccine and placebo recipients.

This CDR3 spans 14 amino acids. Per the germline V gene, CDR1 is KGHSH and CDR2 is LQKENI. Trimming cost V 6 bases and J 6 bases; bases outside gene matches: 7. The clonotype comes from a person aged 18-65 years who received the Ad26.COV2.S COVID-19 vaccine or a placebo. The J gene is TRBJ2-1, the V gene TRBV18; 8 bases are shared with TRBD2. The sequencing here drew on peripheral blood, taken in a trial of Ad26.COV2.S vaccine versus placebo. The CDR3 DNA reads as TGTGCCAGCTCGCCGGGACTAGTTTTCAATGAGCAGTTCTTC. Protein sequence: CASSPGLVFNEQFF.